This entry features one TCR beta chain sequence. The antigen is not known. This record comes from a study of cytomegalovirus exposure and HLA in healthy donors. Findings and limits, study-wide: An observed cluster of highly shared sequence variants was recorded as a likely sequencing artifact. A later analysis linked a missense DCLRE1C variant to TCR beta V- and J-gene trimming.

Healthy bone marrow donors formed the donor group. V lost 3 bases, J lost 0 bases, and 8 bases lay in between. The CDR3 has 15 residues. Germline-derived CDR1 and CDR2 are LGHNA and YSLEER. Primers included in the PCR were 60 Vbeta and 13 Jbeta primers. Generated by immunoSEQ multiplex PCR, the TCRdb table keeps only in-frame clones and is missing some. The sample carries some 180,000 clones, roughly 80% recorded once. The chain links TRBV4-3 to TRBJ1-4, with unresolved D. The receptor was derived from a male donor in good health and CMV-seronegative. Material for sequencing was PBMCs. The CDR3 region has the DNA TGCGCCAGCAGCCACAACAGAGCAACTAATGAAAAACTGTTTTTT. Amino acid sequence: CASSHNRATNEKLFF.